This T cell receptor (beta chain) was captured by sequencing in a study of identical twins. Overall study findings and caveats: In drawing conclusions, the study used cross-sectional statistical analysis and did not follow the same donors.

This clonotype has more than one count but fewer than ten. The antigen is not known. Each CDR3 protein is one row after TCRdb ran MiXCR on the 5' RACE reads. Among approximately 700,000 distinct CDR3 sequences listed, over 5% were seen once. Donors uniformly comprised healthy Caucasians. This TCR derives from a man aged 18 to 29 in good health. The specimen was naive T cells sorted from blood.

The DNA of the CDR3 is TGCGCCAGCAGCCAAGATTTCCTCCTGACAGGGGAGAGTTACAATGAGCAGTTCTTC. Amino acids: CASSQDFLLTGESYNEQFF. The chain links TRBV4-1 to TRBJ2-1; 8 bases align to TRBD1. The CDR3 is 19 residues long. J lost 4 bases, V lost 0 bases, and 14 bases had no gene match. Germline V gene lookup returns CDR1 MGHRA and CDR2 YSYEKL.